By share, the clone carrying this TCR beta chain counts as medium-sized (0.01 to 0.1%). The target antigen is unknown. Here the gene names and germline are mouse. The read stops 1 residue short of the end of the CDR3; the missing end is completed from the germline J gene. The germline V gene has CDR1 KGHTA and CDR2 FQNQQP. The CDR3 extends over 14 amino acids. Described time point: mouse harvest day 14 after allogeneic transplant. Mouse grafts combined 10^7 T-cell-depleted bone marrow cells with 10^6 splenic CD5+ T cells. B6 (H2b) cells into BALB/c (H2d) mice; tissues taken at day 7 or 14. The data were produced by immunoSEQ multiplex PCR, yet TCRdb's version contains in-frame clones alone and is incomplete. The sample carries roughly 8,200 clones, 30% to 40% recorded once. This specimen belongs to a study of tissue T cells after allogeneic stem cell transplantation. Whole-study findings and limits: Alloreactivity or antigen specificity of tissue TCRs was not determined; some clones might be host cells. This small cohort was clinically heterogeneous, and sampling depth was a limitation.

The TCR sequence derives from a female BALB/c mouse given C57BL/6 T cells with graft-versus-host disease after an allogeneic hematopoietic cell transplant. V is TRBV23 and J is TRBJ2-7; the DNA was not used to check the table's D call, TRBD2. Sample: skin. The sequenced part of the CDR3 DNA is TGCTCCAGCAGTGACTGGGGGGGCTCCTATGAACAGTAC. Its translation is CSSSDWGGSYEQY. The CDR3, in full, reads CSSSDWGGSYEQYF.